These 29 T cell receptor beta chains were sequenced from one sample in a study of T-cell memory formation after mild COVID-19. A single record per CDR3 protein comes from TCRdb applying MiXCR to the 5' RACE reads. The table has around 130,000 distinct CDR3 sequences, about 6.5% seen once. The sample consisted of PBMCs or a T cell subset sorted from them (not recorded which). Receptors originate from an adult woman who had mild COVID-19 (a few samples of this study predate the infection). Cell type and time point are not known.

This clonotype turned up a few times. The chain is built from TRBV6-2 or TRBV6-3 and TRBJ1-5; possibly TRBD1 for D (6 bases). In germline, CDR1 is MNHEY, CDR2 SVGEGT. The CDR3 spans 16 residues. Deletions cut 1 base from V and 7 bases from J, with 17 bases between. In nucleotides, the CDR3 is TGTGCCAGCAGTTACTGGGACACCTGGGAGAGCCAGCCCCAGCATTTT. It codes for CASSYWDTWESQPQHF.

In this sample, this clonotype turned up many times. This chain connects TRBV20-1 to TRBJ2-7, with no clear D. The length of the CDR3 is 12 residues. Looked up from germline, CDR1 is DFQATT and CDR2 is SNEGSKA (reference sequence). V gave up 3 bases and J gave up 4 bases, with 10 bases separating them. The CDR3 DNA reads as TGCAGTGCTAGTGACTCGTGGTACGAGCAGTACTTC. Translating gives CSASDSWYEQYF.

The chain links TRBV12-3 or TRBV12-4 to TRBJ2-4; 9 bases match TRBD2. The CDR3 has 16 residues. The V gene end was trimmed by 6 bases and the J gene end by 5 bases; junction bases not matched to a gene: 11. CDR3 in DNA: TGTGCCAGCAGGTTAAGACCCGGGACTAGCCAAAACATTCAGTACTTC. Its translation: CASRLRPGTSQNIQYF.

This clonotype was recorded many times. The rearrangement joins TRBV6-5 to TRBJ1-2, with 9 nucleotides matching TRBD1. CDR3 length equals 14 residues. J lost 6 bases, V lost 0 bases, and 2 bases had no gene match. CDR1 and CDR2 from the germline V gene are MNHEY and SVGAGI. The CDR3 is CASSYSGTGNGYTF. CDR3 in DNA: TGTGCCAGCAGTTACTCTGGGACAGGGAATGGCTACACCTTC.

Many counts were recorded for this clonotype. This chain connects TRBV12-3 or TRBV12-4 to TRBJ2-1, with D perhaps TRBD1 (6 bases). This CDR3 comprises 12 residues. V was cut by 3 bases and J by 12 bases, with 12 bases left in between. CDR3 protein: CASSLEGQRQFF. The CDR3 coding sequence is TGTGCCAGCAGTTTGGAAGGACAGAGGCAGTTCTTC.

The V call is TRBV24-1, the J call TRBJ1-2; D is ambiguous. The CDR3 length is 15 residues. The V gene's germline CDR1 is KGHDR and CDR2 SFDVKD. The V gene lost 4 bases and the J gene lost 0 bases, with 11 bases spanning the gap. This chain's CDR3 is CATSEPGQANYGYTF. The CDR3, as DNA: TGTGCCACCAGTGAACCGGGCCAAGCTAACTATGGCTACACCTTC.

This clonotype was detected only a few times. V is TRBV30 and J is TRBJ2-7; D remains ambiguous. CDR3 length: 11 amino acids. Germline assignment: CDR1 GTSNPN and CDR2 SVGIG (reference sequence). V dropped 3 bases and J dropped 3 bases, with 6 bases sitting between them. This chain's CDR3 is CAWSPDYEQYF. In DNA, the CDR3 is TGTGCCTGGAGCCCAGACTACGAGCAGTACTTC.

This clonotype occurred many times. V is TRBV10-3 and J is TRBJ2-3; the D gene is possibly TRBD1 (5 bases). V lost 3 bases and J lost 3, with 13 bases in between. This CDR3 has 15 residues. The germline V gene has CDR1 ENHRY and CDR2 SYGVKD. CDR3 sequence reads: CAISDGAVGTDTQYF. CDR3 in DNA: TGTGCCATCAGTGATGGGGCAGTGGGTACAGATACGCAGTATTTT.

Many counts were recorded for this clonotype. This rearrangement joins TRBV6-5 to TRBJ2-2; D remains ambiguous. Germline lookup yields CDR1 MNHEY and CDR2 SVGAGI. The V gene lost 10 bases and the J gene lost 6 bases, with 21 bases spanning the gap. This CDR3 spans 15 amino acids. In DNA, the CDR3 is TGTGCCACCCGAAGACCCAACCCTGTGCCCGGGGAGCTGTTTTTT. It yields the protein CATRRPNPVPGELFF.

Comment on this clonotype: A much larger clone differs from this one at a single base, so this may be a read error. This chain connects TRBV7-9 to TRBJ1-2; D is undetermined. The CDR3 has 16 residues. Germline assignment: CDR1 SEHNR and CDR2 FQNEAQ (reference sequence). The chain's CDR3 is CPSSLARVGANYGYTF. CDR3 bases: TGTCCCAGCAGCTTAGCGCGGGTGGGAGCTAACTATGGCTACACCTTC. Drawing the rest from reference TRBV7-9 and TRBJ1-2, the complete variable domain is DTGVSQNPRHKITKRGQNVTFRCDPISEHNRLYWYRQTLGQGPEFLTYFQNEAQLEKSRLLSDRFSAERPKGSFSTLEIQRTEQGDSAMYLCPSSLARVGANYGYTFGSGTRLTVV.

This clonotype was observed at least ten times. CDR3 sequence reads: CASSRKSSYNEQFF. CDR3 nucleotides: TGTGCCAGTAGCCGGAAAAGCTCCTACAATGAGCAGTTCTTC. The chain has TRBV19 and TRBJ2-1; D unresolved. The CDR3 totals 14 residues. V was cut by 6 bases and J by 0 bases, with 9 bases left in between. Germline lookup yields CDR1 LNHDA and CDR2 SQIVND (reference sequence).

The chain has TRBV12-3 or TRBV12-4 and TRBJ1-6; D is possibly TRBD1 (5 bases). The CDR3 is 13 amino acids. V lost 4 bases and J 13 bases, leaving 14 bases between the germline ends. CDR3 region: CASSSRTGGPLHF. The CDR3 coding sequence is TGTGCCAGCAGTTCCCGGACGGGGGGTCCCCTCCACTTT.

This clonotype was counted at least ten times. This chain links TRBV6-1 with TRBJ1-4; D is possibly TRBD1 (5 bases). V was cut by 4 bases and J by 4 bases, with 10 bases left in between. The CDR3 sequence is 14 residues long. Germline CDR1 is MNHNS and CDR2 is SASEGT. This chain's CDR3 is CASSGGRGNEKLFF. As DNA, the CDR3 is TGTGCCAGCAGTGGGGGCCGGGGTAATGAAAAACTGTTTTTT.

This chain uses TRBV10-3 with TRBJ2-1; 9 bases fit TRBD1. Germline lookup yields CDR1 ENHRY and CDR2 SYGVKD. V trimming: 10 bases; J trimming: 6 bases; junction bases outside the gene matches: 10. The CDR3 totals 14 residues. The CDR3 bases are TGTGCCACCTCCACAGGGGGCGGGGGCAATGAGCAGTTCTTC. This codes for CATSTGGGGNEQFF.

V and J are TRBV7-9 and TRBJ2-3, with D unclear. This CDR3 region has 12 residues. V was cut by 0 bases and J by 14 bases, with 12 bases left in between. The germline V gene has CDR1 SEHNR and CDR2 FQNEAQ (reference sequence). CDR3 coding DNA: TGTGCCAGCAGCTTAGCGGCCCTAAGACCGTATTTT. This sequence encodes CASSLAALRPYF. Variable domain in full (rest from reference TRBV7-9 and TRBJ2-3): DTGVSQNPRHKITKRGQNVTFRCDPISEHNRLYWYRQTLGQGPEFLTYFQNEAQLEKSRLLSDRFSAERPKGSFSTLEIQRTEQGDSAMYLCASSLAALRPYFGPGTRLTVL.

The chain is built from TRBV7-2 and TRBJ2-1; 9 positions agree with TRBD2. Germline assignment: CDR1 SGHTA and CDR2 FQGNSA. The CDR3 is made up of 15 amino acids. The V segment lost 3 bases and the J segment 10 bases; nucleotides outside the gene matches: 10. The CDR3 spells CASSLELAGGGEQFF. The CDR3 coding sequence is TGTGCCAGCAGCTTGGAACTAGCGGGTGGAGGAGAGCAGTTCTTC.

The chain recombines TRBV12-3 or TRBV12-4 with TRBJ2-1; D remains ambiguous. Trimming cost V 0 bases and J 9 bases, with 15 bases left between them. The CDR3 is 15 amino acids. The CDR3 spells CASSLAGHGWGEQFF. The CDR3, as DNA: TGTGCCAGCAGTTTAGCAGGTCATGGGTGGGGTGAGCAGTTCTTC.

The rearrangement links TRBV5-1 to TRBJ1-4, with D perhaps TRBD1 (5 bases). Trimming stripped 1 base from V and 6 bases from J, with 13 bases between. Germline V gene sequence: CDR1 SGHRS, CDR2 YFSETQ. The CDR3 covers 15 residues. The CDR3 sequence is CASSLSLSGDEKLFF. In DNA form, the CDR3 reads TGCGCCAGCAGCTTGTCCCTCTCGGGGGATGAAAAACTGTTTTTT. Full variable domain (rest looked up from reference TRBV5-1 and TRBJ1-4): KAGVTQTPRYLIKTRGQQVTLSCSPISGHRSVSWYQQTPGQGLQFLFEYFSETQRNKGNFPGRFSGRQFSNSRSEMNVSTLELGDSALYLCASSLSLSGDEKLFFGSGTQLSVL.

A few counts support this clonotype. The genes are TRBV27 and TRBJ1-5, with TRBD1 matching over 8 bases. This CDR3 contains 14 residues. V lost 6 bases to trimming and J lost 6 bases; unmatched junction nucleotides: 7. The germline V gene encodes CDR1 MNHEY and CDR2 SMNVEV (reference sequence). The CDR3 DNA follows: TGTGCCAGCAGCCCCCAGGGGGCCGGTCAGCCCCAGCATTTT. Protein: CASSPQGAGQPQHF.

This clonotype was observed many times. The rearrangement uses TRBV9 and TRBJ2-5; 7 nucleotides agree with TRBD1. CDR1 SGDLS and CDR2 YYNGEE come from the germline V gene. The CDR3 spans 14 residues. V lost 4 bases and J lost 5; bases outside the gene matches: 8. The CDR3 sequence: CASSSGQAGETQYF. CDR3 sequence (DNA): TGTGCCAGCAGCTCCGGACAGGCAGGGGAGACCCAGTACTTC. The full variable domain, in which reference TRBV9 and TRBJ2-5 provide the parts outside the CDR3, is DSGVTQTPKHLITATGQRVTLRCSPRSGDLSVYWYQQSLDQGLQFLIQYYNGEERAKGNILERFSAQQFPDLHSELNLSSLELGDSALYFCASSSGQAGETQYFGPGTRLLVL.

The chain combines TRBV12-3 or TRBV12-4 with TRBJ1-1; TRBD1 is a possible D gene (5 bases). Trimming removed 3 bases at V and 6 bases at J, with 17 bases between. This CDR3 is built from 15 residues. CDR3 nucleotide sequence: TGTGCCAGCAGTTTTGGGGCAGGGTCGCCAGCTGAAGCTTTCTTT. It codes for CASSFGAGSPAEAFF.

This chain connects TRBV12-3 or TRBV12-4 to TRBJ1-1, with D tentatively TRBD1 (5 bases). Trimming took off 7 bases at V and 0 bases at J, with 15 bases between the two ends. CDR3 length: 15 amino acids. In DNA form, the CDR3 reads TGTGCCAGCATCCCTTGGGGCAGCATGAACACTGAAGCTTTCTTT. This translates into CASIPWGSMNTEAFF.

The chain carries TRBV20-1 and TRBJ1-6; D gene unclear. The CDR3 consists of 13 residues. The ends were cut back, 5 bases at V and 7 bases at J, with 12 bases in the middle. Germline loops: CDR1 DFQATT, CDR2 SNEGSKA (reference sequence). The CDR3 coding sequence is TGCAGTGCTCGTCAACAGCTGAATTCACCCCTCCACTTT. Its translation: CSARQQLNSPLHF.

The sample holds many counts of this clonotype. The J gene is TRBJ2-7, the V gene TRBV4-2, with TRBD2 matching over 8 bases. The CDR3 is 14 residues long. The V gene's germline CDR1 is LGHNA and CDR2 YNFKEQ. V lost 1 base to trimming and J lost 5 bases; unmatched junction nucleotides: 4. CDR3 loop: CASSQGVGRDEQYF. The CDR3 bases are TGTGCCAGCAGCCAAGGGGTCGGGAGGGACGAGCAGTACTTC.

This clonotype was detected many times. The chain employs TRBV20-1 and TRBJ2-3; D unclear. V lost 4 bases to trimming and J lost 6 bases, with 14 bases between them. The germline CDR1 and CDR2 sequences are DFQATT and SNEGSKA (reference sequence). This CDR3 is built from 13 residues. The DNA for the CDR3 is TGCAGTGCTAACCTAGAGACATTGGATACGCAGTATTTT. It translates to CSANLETLDTQYF.

This clonotype occurred a few times. The chain couples TRBV5-1 to TRBJ2-7; D call uncertain. V was cut by 2 bases and J by 0 bases, with 18 bases left in between. The CDR3 covers 17 residues. Germline V gene sequence: CDR1 SGHRS, CDR2 YFSETQ. CDR3 residues: CASSFTWGWQSSYEQYF. The CDR3 DNA is TGCGCCAGCAGCTTTACTTGGGGATGGCAAAGCTCCTACGAGCAGTACTTC.

V is TRBV27 and J is TRBJ2-7, with 7 positions matching TRBD2. Trimming cost V 5 bases and J 2 bases; bases outside gene matches: 3. Germline V lookup: CDR1 MNHEY, CDR2 SMNVEV (reference sequence). The CDR3 is 13 residues long. In DNA form, the CDR3 reads TGTGCCAGCAGTCCCCGGGGGGCCTACGAGCAGTACTTC. This codes for CASSPRGAYEQYF.

The CDR3 here is CASRGREAYNEQFF. The CDR3 DNA sequence: TGTGCCAGCAGAGGGAGGGAAGCCTACAATGAGCAGTTCTTC. This sequence joins TRBV11-2 and TRBJ2-1; the match to TRBD2 covers 7 bases. The germline gives CDR1 SGHAT, CDR2 FQNNGV. This CDR3 spans 14 amino acids. V gave up 6 bases and J gave up 2 bases; unmatched junction bases: 4.

This clonotype was detected ten times or more. The chain couples TRBV19 to TRBJ2-7, with 12 nucleotides matching TRBD1. CDR1 is LNHDA and CDR2 is SQIVND in the germline V gene (reference sequence). J lost 5 bases, V lost 3 bases, and 8 bases had no gene match. The CDR3 has 16 residues. The CDR3 protein is CASSIFEGQGADEQYF. The CDR3 DNA follows: TGTGCCAGTAGTATCTTCGAGGGACAGGGGGCGGACGAGCAGTACTTC.